The clone carrying this TCR beta chain has a handful of counts. The antigen is undetermined. After CD4 positive bead selection, the CD4-negative fraction gave CD8 T cells. This sample is part of a study of naive and memory T cell subsets. Findings and caveats of the study: From naive to CM, EM and EMRA, diversity decreased and Gini increased. Especially in CD8 cells, naive repertoires contained a few larger clonotypes, possibly CD45RA-re-expressing memory cells.

Two oligonucleotides, mixed equimolar, formed the beta constant-region primer covering TRBC1 and TRBC2. Nested alpha and beta constant-region primers with the SP2 primer drove four PCR rounds on ligated cDNA. The cDNA 3' end received a ligated single-stranded oligonucleotide carrying the SP2 primer and a 12-nucleotide UMI. TCRdb reprocessed the UMI-ligation and nested PCR reads via MiXCR and lists one record per CDR3 protein. The table has roughly 100,000 distinct CDR3 sequences, 14% seen once. Germline V gene data show CDR1 as LNHDA and CDR2 as SQIVND (reference sequence). The CDR3 contains 14 residues. V lost 4 bases and J lost 2; bases outside the gene matches: 5.

V and J are TRBV19 and TRBJ2-7, with 7 nucleotides matching TRBD1. The sample taken for sequencing was naive CD8+ T cells from blood. This receptor was identified in a human donor in good health. For the CDR3, the DNA is TGTGCCAGTAGTACCGGGACAGCGACCTACGAGCAGTACTTC. As protein: CASSTGTATYEQYF.